This paragraph covers one T cell receptor beta chain sequence. The clone's antigen remains unknown. No much larger clone is present one base from it, and per-base qualities are unavailable. PBMCs were isolated by Ficoll-Paque density gradient centrifugation. These data belong to a study of T-cell memory formation after mild COVID-19 (dated by TCRdb to 2020 to 2023). Background for the entire study: TCR sequence clusters from the two donors were found to be largely donor specific. Two young, previously healthy adult volunteers made up the cohort, one male and one female. Longitudinal TCRalpha and TCRbeta repertoire sequencing tracked T-cell clones expanding and contracting after mild COVID-19 in two donors. The paper as a whole reports these results and caveats: Some responding clones were detected in pre-infection memory, which suggested that pre-existing cross-reactive memory T cells had joined the SARS-CoV-2 response. The second-wave clones that peaked on day 37 were not confirmed to be SARS-CoV-2 specific. Contracting CD4+ clones turned up mainly in the CM and EM memory subsets, whereas EMRA was where CD8+ clones were enriched. From day 15 to 85, contracting clones showed balanced CD4/CD8 phenotypes, whereas a second wave of clones that expanded from day 15 to 37 leaned towards CD4+. Only two mild cases were covered in the study, and larger cohorts including severe cases with pre-infection samples were considered necessary.

The sequencing machine was an Illumina NovaSeq 6000. cDNA libraries for TCRalpha and TCRbeta were prepared by 5'RACE using constant-segment primers, with sample barcodes and unique molecular identifiers added. RNA was extracted from every sample with Trizol reagent. Amplification of the libraries took two PCR steps, and the second step added a second sample barcode plus Illumina TruSeq adapters. Sequencing of libraries was performed on an Illumina NovaSeq with 2 x 150 bp paired-end reads. In the authors' own workflow: Reads were demultiplexed and collapsed into UMI-guided consensus sequences with migec v1.2.7. With mixcr v2.1.11, UMI consensuses were aligned to TRA and TRB V and J templates and assembled into clonotypes. Expanded or contracted clonotypes were those called significant by both edgeR and NoisET, with noise models trained on biological replicates. For edgeR calls, a false discovery rate-adjusted p below 0.01 and a log2 fold-change threshold of 1 were applied. As an exploratory analysis of dynamics, max-normalized trajectories of the 1000 most abundant clonotypes were examined by PCA with hierarchical clustering. The CD4 or CD8 phenotype of responding clones was assigned using the separately sequenced CD4+ and CD8+ repertoires. The raw public reads went through TCRdb reprocessing: fastp at Q25, MiXCR clone calling, in-frame beta chains kept. Rows with a matching CDR3 protein are joined into one entry that keeps the most common DNA and genes. These V and J calls are TCRdb output, not the study's own analysis. The sample has about 210,000 distinct CDR3 sequences on record, roughly 27% of them singletons. The ten largest clonotypes hold roughly 11% of the sample.

Inclusive of the bounding cysteine and phenylalanine, the CDR3 is 13 residues long. Only the CDR3 portion is preserved as DNA: 39 bases, with reading frame beginning at the first base. Cut back by 6 bases and 1 base, the V and J ends lie 9 bases apart. From the germline V gene, CDR1 is LGHNT and CDR2 is FRNRAP. The sequenced sample consisted of PBMCs or a T cell subset sorted from them (not recorded which). The receptor was isolated from an adult woman who had mild COVID-19 (a few samples of this study predate the infection). The sample titles of this study are shuffled in the database, so cell type and time point are left out; the donor was told from shared clones. The rearranged segments are TRBV12-5 and TRBJ1-1, with no D gene named confidently. This receptor carries the CDR3 CASGSTENTEAFF. In nucleotide form, the sequence is TGTGCTAGTGGATCTACAGAGAACACTGAAGCTTTCTTT.